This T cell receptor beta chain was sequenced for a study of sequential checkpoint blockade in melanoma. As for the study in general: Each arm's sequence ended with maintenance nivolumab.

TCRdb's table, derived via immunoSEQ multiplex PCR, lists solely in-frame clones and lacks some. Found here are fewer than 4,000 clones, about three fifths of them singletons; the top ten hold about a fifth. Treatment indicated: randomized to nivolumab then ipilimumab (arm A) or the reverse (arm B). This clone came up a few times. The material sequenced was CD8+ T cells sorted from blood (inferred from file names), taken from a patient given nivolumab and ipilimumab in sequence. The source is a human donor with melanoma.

The CDR3 reads CASSGSPGLAGGDTGELFF. DNA of the CDR3: TGTGCCAGCAGCGGGTCTCCGGGACTAGCGGGAGGCGACACCGGGGAGCTGTTTTTT. The chain carries TRBV11-2 and TRBJ2-2; 15 bases match TRBD2. This CDR3 spans 19 amino acids. Germline assignment: CDR1 SGHAT and CDR2 FQNNGV. Trimming cost V 5 bases and J 3 bases; bases outside gene matches: 10.